The present TCR beta chain was sequenced within a study of T-cell memory formation after mild COVID-19. As for the study in general: TCR clustering was largely donor specific. General study results and limits: Confirmation of SARS-CoV-2 specificity was lacking for second-wave clones peaking day 37. CD4/CD8 balance characterized clones contracting day 15 to 85, and CD4+ skew characterized later expanders.

As regards this clonotype: Its antigen is not known.

CDR3 size: 16 residues. The ends lost 2 bases at V and 0 bases at J; junction bases unmatched: 6. The germline gives CDR1 SGHRS, CDR2 YFSETQ. Constant-segment primers and 5'RACE yielded cDNA libraries for TCR alpha and TCR beta, each carrying sample barcodes and UMIs. MiXCR was run by TCRdb on the 5' RACE reads, yielding one entry per CDR3 protein. The table has some 310,000 distinct CDR3 sequences, 20% to 25% seen once. This chain connects TRBV5-1 to TRBJ2-7; 9 bases are a match to TRBD1. The sequence was collected from a young man who had mild COVID-19 (a few samples of this study predate the infection). Cell type and time point are not known. The sample was PBMCs or a T cell subset sorted from them (not recorded which). The CDR3 sequence is CASSLGRQGDSYEQYV. The CDR3 nucleotides are TGCGCCAGCAGCTTAGGTCGACAGGGGGACTCCTACGAGCAGTACGTC.